This T cell receptor beta chain is drawn from a study of cytomegalovirus exposure and HLA in healthy donors. Study-wide context: Most genotyped donors, over 70% of about 400, had Caucasian-associated genetic ancestry. General study points: Most sequenced TCRs were rare (though some public TCRs occurred in many donors). According to reports, the classifier identified cytomegalovirus status with high specificity and sensitivity.

As to this clone: The antigen remains unidentified.

CDR1 and CDR2 (germline): SGHRS, YFSETQ. The V gene lost 6 bases and the J gene lost 7 bases, with 16 bases spanning the gap. The CDR3 has 13 residues. With 60 Vbeta and 13 Jbeta primers, the PCR was carried out. The authors' processing: Counted up in a later analysis, unique TCR beta chains came to approximately 77 million, with around 9.9 million shared. Libraries were prepared by immunoSEQ multiplex PCR; TCRdb keeps only in-frame clonotypes and omits some of them. That table furnishes V, J and clone size, whereas the DNA furnished D and trimming. The sample holds tens of thousands of clones; about 66% are singletons and the top ten take roughly 21%.

The chain is built from TRBV5-1 and TRBJ1-2; D is undetermined. The sequencing input was PBMCs. The sequence was collected from a man aged 35-49 years in good health and CMV-seropositive. The CDR3 sequence is CASKLGGVAGYTF. The CDR3 DNA is TGCGCCAGCAAGCTCGGAGGAGTAGCTGGCTACACCTTC. Complete variable domain (other parts from reference TRBV5-1 and TRBJ1-2): KAGVTQTPRYLIKTRGQQVTLSCSPISGHRSVSWYQQTPGQGLQFLFEYFSETQRNKGNFPGRFSGRQFSNSRSEMNVSTLELGDSALYLCASKLGGVAGYTFGSGTRLTVV.